Shown below are 15 T cell receptor beta chains from a single sample sequenced in a study of T-cell memory formation after mild COVID-19. Each CDR3 protein gets one entry after TCRdb re-called the 5' RACE reads with MiXCR. The sample contains more than 300,000 distinct CDR3 sequences, approximately 14% of which appear only once. The source material was PBMCs or a T cell subset sorted from them (not recorded which). The receptor set was obtained from a man between 18 and 29 years old who had mild COVID-19 (a few samples of this study predate the infection). Cell type and time point are not known.

This clonotype was found a few times. The rearrangement joins TRBV6-1 to TRBJ1-5; 10 nucleotides agree with TRBD1. The CDR3 length is 15 residues. CDR1 and CDR2 from the germline V gene are MNHNS and SASEGT. The V segment lost 5 bases and the J segment 6 bases; nucleotides outside the gene matches: 7. The CDR3 loop is CASSSRDRGSQPQHF. The CDR3, as DNA: TGTGCCAGCAGTTCTCGGGACAGGGGTTCTCAGCCCCAGCATTTT.

The CDR3 here is CASSLGPAPTGGANVLTF. Here the CDR3 DNA reads TGTGCCAGCAGCTTAGGTCCCGCACCAACGGGAGGGGCCAACGTCCTGACTTTC. V and J are TRBV7-2 and TRBJ2-6; possibly TRBD2 for D (5 bases). Between the trimmed V and J ends, which lost 1 base and 4 bases, there was a span of 17 bases. Germline assignment: CDR1 SGHTA and CDR2 FQGNSA. CDR3 size: 18 residues.

This clonotype was found a few times. The chain uses TRBV28 and TRBJ2-5; D gene uncertain. CDR3 size: 13 residues. Germline loops: CDR1 MDHEN, CDR2 SYDVKM. Trimming left V 5 bases short and J 6 bases short, with 13 bases between. In DNA form, the CDR3 reads TGTGCCAGCAGTCCAGGACGAGCGAAGACCCAGTACTTC. It encodes CASSPGRAKTQYF.

This clonotype was observed a few times. The genes are TRBV7-2 and TRBJ2-1, with TRBD2 matching over 9 bases. From germline, CDR1 is SGHTA and CDR2 FQGNSA. CDR3 length: 15 residues. Trimming took 2 bases from V and 8 from J; bases not matched to a gene: 7. CDR3 amino acids: CASSLRASGVYEQFF. Here the CDR3 DNA reads TGTGCCAGCAGCTTAAGGGCTAGCGGGGTTTATGAGCAGTTCTTC.

The V and J genes are TRBV6-1 and TRBJ1-1; D call uncertain. V shed 2 bases and J shed 1 base, with 11 bases lying between them. Looked up from germline, CDR1 is MNHNS and CDR2 is SASEGT. This CDR3 has 15 amino acids. The CDR3 is CASSERLRPNTEAFF. The DNA for the CDR3 is TGTGCCAGCAGTGAAAGGTTAAGGCCGAACACTGAAGCTTTCTTT.

This clonotype has just a few counts. In DNA form, the CDR3 reads TGTGCCAGCAGCTTAGCGCGAAACTATGGCTACACCTTC. Its translation: CASSLARNYGYTF. This sequence joins TRBV7-2 and TRBJ1-2; D uncertain. The V gene lost 0 bases and the J gene lost 2 bases, with 4 bases spanning the gap. CDR1 and CDR2 from the germline V gene are SGHTA and FQGNSA. The CDR3 is 13 amino acids.

CDR3 bases: TGTGCCAGCAGCTTCGACAGGACCGGGGAGCTGTTTTTT. This sequence encodes CASSFDRTGELFF. The chain links TRBV11-2 to TRBJ2-2; perhaps TRBD1 as D (6 bases). Per the germline V gene, CDR1 is SGHAT and CDR2 is FQNNGV. This CDR3 is 13 amino acids long. Trimming removed 3 bases at V and 5 bases at J, with 7 bases between.

This clonotype was found a few times. V usage is TRBV6-1 and J usage is TRBJ2-7, with D perhaps matching TRBD2 (5 bases). The CDR3 sequence is 15 residues long. V lost 5 bases and J 3 bases, leaving 17 bases between the germline ends. Germline V gene data show CDR1 as MNHNS and CDR2 as SASEGT. CDR3 loop: CASSPRGPGSYEQYF. CDR3 bases: TGTGCCAGCAGTCCCCGCGGGCCGGGAAGCTACGAGCAGTACTTC.

This rearrangement joins TRBV5-6 to TRBJ2-2; TRBD2 matches at 8 bases. J gave up 4 bases and V 1 base, and 3 bases lay outside the gene matches. This CDR3 is 15 amino acids long. CDR1 is SGHDT, CDR2 YYEEEE, per germline. Here the CDR3 reads CASSLTGTSTGELFF. In DNA form, the CDR3 reads TGTGCCAGCAGCTTGACCGGGACTAGCACCGGGGAGCTGTTTTTT.

In this sample, this clonotype turned up a few times. The chain uses TRBV24-1 and TRBJ2-7; the match to TRBD2 covers 7 bases. The V and J ends lost 12 bases and 3 bases, in that order; junction bases with no gene match: 10. The CDR3 runs to 13 residues. Germline CDR1 and CDR2: KGHDR and SFDVKD. CDR3 nucleotides: TGTGCCCAGGCAGGCGGGGGTAACTACGAGCAGTACTTC. Translated: CAQAGGGNYEQYF.

This clonotype appeared a few times. The chain combines TRBV12-5 with TRBJ2-3; D remains ambiguous. The CDR3 has 16 amino acids. Germline-derived CDR1 and CDR2 are LGHNT and FRNRAP. Trimming cost V 6 bases and J 0 bases, with 16 bases left between them. The CDR3, as DNA: TGTGCTAGTGGCTCACCAGACTTAACTAGCACAGATACGCAGTATTTT. It yields the protein CASGSPDLTSTDTQYF.

This clonotype was detected a few times. This rearrangement joins TRBV3-1 to TRBJ1-2; no firm D call. The germline V and J ends were trimmed by 8 bases and 4 bases, with 11 bases remaining between them. The CDR3 loop spans 12 amino acids. CDR1 and CDR2 from the germline V gene are LGHDT and YNNKEL (reference sequence). The DNA for the CDR3 is TGTGCCAGCGGGCCGGGAGTCTATGGCTACACCTTC. Its protein is CASGPGVYGYTF.

This clonotype occurred a few times. The V gene is TRBV29-1, the J gene TRBJ1-5; D perhaps matches TRBD1 (6 bases). The CDR3 sequence is 13 residues long. From germline, CDR1 is SQVTM and CDR2 ANQGSEA. The V end was cut by 6 bases, the J end by 8 bases, with 17 bases between. CDR3 DNA sequence: TGCAGCGTGGGAGACAGGAATCAAGAGCCCCAGCATTTT. Its translation is CSVGDRNQEPQHF.

This clonotype was observed a few times. The gene calls are TRBV7-9 and TRBJ1-1; TRBD1 is a possible D gene (5 bases). Germline values: CDR1 SEHNR, CDR2 FQNEAQ (reference sequence). This CDR3 contains 13 residues. Deletions cut 4 bases from V and 4 bases from J, with 10 bases between. CDR3 coding DNA: TGTGCCAGCAGCTCGAGACAGCTCACTGAAGCTTTCTTT. Its translation: CASSSRQLTEAFF.

The V and J genes are TRBV7-9 and TRBJ2-1; 8 bases agree with TRBD2. CDR1 is SEHNR, CDR2 FQNEAQ, per germline (reference sequence). Losses at the gene ends were 5 bases for V and 4 bases for J; bases not matched to a gene: 10. CDR3 size: 16 residues. The CDR3 bases are TGTGCCAGCAGCGACCTGAGCGGGGGTCTATACAATGAGCAGTTCTTC. Amino acids: CASSDLSGGLYNEQFF. The full variable domain, its missing parts supplied by reference TRBV7-9 and TRBJ2-1, is DTGVSQNPRHKITKRGQNVTFRCDPISEHNRLYWYRQTLGQGPEFLTYFQNEAQLEKSRLLSDRFSAERPKGSFSTLEIQRTEQGDSAMYLCASSDLSGGLYNEQFFGPGTRLTVL.